This entry describes one TCR beta chain. Its specificity is not known. This entry comes from a study of T cell responses to AZD1222 COVID-19 vaccine. The wider study: Second-dose groups at about 4 or about 12 weeks were pooled.

The data were produced by immunoSEQ multiplex PCR, yet TCRdb's version contains in-frame clones alone and is incomplete. The sample includes approximately 70,000 clones, 86% of them seen just once. The CDR3 sequence is 12 residues long. V dropped 10 bases and J dropped 5 bases, with 12 bases sitting between them. Germline-derived CDR1 and CDR2 are ENHRY and SYGVKD. Regarding the study as a whole: There were mostly white British donors and more females than males, and clonal diversity was possibly underestimated. Spike-specific TCR repertoires showed rising breadth and depth after two AZD1222 doses.

The clonotype was recovered from an adult in good health. This chain links TRBV10-3 with TRBJ2-1, with D possibly being TRBD2 (6 bases). The sample in question was peripheral blood, obtained on day 0 of AZD1222 vaccination. As DNA, the CDR3 is TGTGCCACCTCCGGAGGGAACAATGAGCAGTTCTTC. It specifies CATSGGNNEQFF.